This T cell receptor (beta chain) was recorded in a study of T cells in severe cutaneous drug reactions. General observations from the study: One public TCRbeta CDR3 appeared in all seven blister samples, averaging around 14%.

A note on this clonotype: Its antigen is undetermined.

TCR subtype-specific primers in iRepertoire multiplex PCR prepared libraries for bulk and single-cell sequencing. Each CDR3 protein gets one entry in TCRdb, which reprocessed the multiplex PCR reads and gives no DNA. In total, the table holds around 2,700 distinct CDR3 sequences. The donors had carbamazepine-induced Stevens-Johnson syndrome or toxic epidermal necrolysis. Germline loops: CDR1 KGHSH, CDR2 LQKENI. The CDR3 covers 15 residues. V is TRBV18 and J is TRBJ2-1. Sequencing input: cells from a skin blister. The clonotype was recovered from a human donor with toxic epidermal necrolysis, a severe cutaneous drug reaction. The CDR3 region is CASSPPSRSYNEQFF. The full variable domain, with the rest looked up from reference TRBV18 and TRBJ2-1, is NAGVMQNPRHLVRRRGQEARLRCSPMKGHSHVYWYRQLPEEGLKFMVYLQKENIIDESGMPKERFSAEFPKEGPSILRIQQVVRGDSAAYFCASSPPSRSYNEQFFGPGTRLTVL.